One and the same sample provided the 3 T cell receptor beta chains below, sequenced in a study of blood T cell repertoires in COVID-19. Sequencing was performed with immunoSEQ multiplex PCR; in TCRdb, only in-frame clones are kept and a portion is missing. Counted here are over 200,000 clones, 80% to 85% occurring once; the ten biggest clones make up roughly 5%. The source material was peripheral blood. The receptors were gathered from a human donor in a cohort sampled during active COVID-19.

The gene calls are TRBV11-1 and TRBJ2-1; TRBD1 aligns across 7 bases. CDR1 and CDR2 from the germline V gene are SGHAT and FQDESV (reference sequence). Trimming took 5 bases from V and 2 from J; bases not matched to a gene: 6. This CDR3 has 15 amino acids. CDR3 DNA sequence: TGTGCCAGCAGCCCTTGGCAGGGGGCCTACAATGAGCAGTTCTTC. This sequence encodes CASSPWQGAYNEQFF.

This rearrangement joins TRBV5-6 to TRBJ1-2; D is uncertain. Trimming took off 4 bases at V and 0 bases at J, with 7 bases between the two ends. The CDR3 covers 13 residues. Germline-derived CDR1 and CDR2 are SGHDT and YYEEEE. The CDR3 DNA reads as TGTGCCAGCAGCAAAATAGCTAACTATGGCTACACCTTC. Its translation: CASSKIANYGYTF.

J is TRBJ2-7 and V is TRBV7-2; 7 bases line up with TRBD2. Germline assignment: CDR1 SGHTA and CDR2 FQGNSA. CDR3 length: 19 residues. V gave up 5 bases and J gave up 2 bases; unmatched junction bases: 21. CDR3 in DNA: TGTGCCAGCAGCGTACTCGCTCAATCCCGGGACTACCTCGCCTACGAGCAGTACTTC. It is translated as CASSVLAQSRDYLAYEQYF.